This entry features one T cell receptor (beta chain) sequence. Its antigen is unidentified. The source of the sample is a study of cytomegalovirus exposure and HLA in healthy donors. Germline V CDR1 and CDR2: SGHRS, YFSETQ. J lost 0 bases, V lost 0 bases, and 7 bases had no gene match. This CDR3 region has 17 residues. Study observations and caveats: Sequences of the TCR beta chain were said to predict the HLA-A and HLA-B alleles of most subjects accurately.

Healthy people donating bone marrow made up the donors. In the PCR, 60 Vbeta and 13 Jbeta primers were used. Sequenced by immunoSEQ multiplex PCR; TCRdb stores in-frame clones only, minus some. The sample yields 100,000 to 150,000 clones, around 80% seen once. The receptor was derived from a man aged 30-40 years in good health and CMV-seronegative. The sample consisted of PBMCs. V is TRBV5-1 and J is TRBJ1-2, with 8 bases that match TRBD1. The CDR3 reads CASSLGRTGSANYGYTF. CDR3 DNA: TGCGCCAGCAGCTTGGGGCGGACAGGGAGCGCTAACTATGGCTACACCTTC.